This T cell receptor (beta chain) originates from a study of blood T cell repertoires in COVID-19. In the authors' workflow: Counts of nucleated cells, estimated from reference gene primer amplification, were obtained. Only in-frame clones appear in the TCRdb table, and some are missing; sequencing was by immunoSEQ multiplex PCR. V and J calls and clone size come straight from that table; D and trimming were deduced from the DNA. This sample has roughly 100,000 clones, with roughly 88% found just once. Recruited during active infection, patients (from Seattle) were subsequently followed longitudinally. The germline CDR1 and CDR2 sequences are MDHEN and SYDVKM. The CDR3 totals 17 residues. J gave up 3 bases and V 6 bases, and 12 bases lay outside the gene matches.

This TCR was recovered from a man between 45 and 60 years old with COVID-19, enrolled during active disease. This rearrangement joins TRBV28 to TRBJ2-3; 10 bases line up with TRBD1. The sequencing input was peripheral blood. The CDR3 is CASSRGQGRWYTDTQYF. In DNA, the CDR3 is TGTGCCAGCAGCCGGGGACAGGGGCGATGGTATACAGATACGCAGTATTTT.